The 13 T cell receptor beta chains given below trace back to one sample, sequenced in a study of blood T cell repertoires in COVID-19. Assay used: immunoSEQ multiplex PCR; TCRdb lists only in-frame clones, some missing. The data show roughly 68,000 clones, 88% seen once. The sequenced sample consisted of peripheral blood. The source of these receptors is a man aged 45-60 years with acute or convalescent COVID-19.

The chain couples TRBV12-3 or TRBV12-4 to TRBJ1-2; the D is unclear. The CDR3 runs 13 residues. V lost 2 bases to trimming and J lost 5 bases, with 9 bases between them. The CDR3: CASSLRQIYGYTF. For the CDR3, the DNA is TGTGCCAGCAGTTTAAGACAAATATATGGCTACACCTTC.

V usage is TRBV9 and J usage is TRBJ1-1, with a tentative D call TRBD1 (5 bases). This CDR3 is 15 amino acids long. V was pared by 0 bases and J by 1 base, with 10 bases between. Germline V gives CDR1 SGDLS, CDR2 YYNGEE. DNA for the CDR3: TGTGCCAGCAGCGTAGATTGGGGCCCGAACACTGAAGCTTTCTTT. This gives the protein CASSVDWGPNTEAFF. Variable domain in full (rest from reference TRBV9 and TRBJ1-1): DSGVTQTPKHLITATGQRVTLRCSPRSGDLSVYWYQQSLDQGLQFLIQYYNGEERAKGNILERFSAQQFPDLHSELNLSSLELGDSALYFCASSVDWGPNTEAFFGQGTRLTVV.

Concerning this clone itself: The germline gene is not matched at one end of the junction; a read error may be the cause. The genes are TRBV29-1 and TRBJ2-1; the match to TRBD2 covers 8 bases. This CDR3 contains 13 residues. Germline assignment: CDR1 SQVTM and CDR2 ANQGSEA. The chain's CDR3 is CSLDSGAYNEQFF. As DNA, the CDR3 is TGCAGCCTTGATAGCGGGGCCTACAATGAGCAGTTCTTC.

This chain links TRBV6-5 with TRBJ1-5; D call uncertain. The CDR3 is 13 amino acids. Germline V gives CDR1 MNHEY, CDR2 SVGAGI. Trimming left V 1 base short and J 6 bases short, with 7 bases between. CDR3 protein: CASSYWEGQPQHF. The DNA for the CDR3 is TGTGCCAGCAGTTACTGGGAGGGTCAGCCCCAGCATTTT.

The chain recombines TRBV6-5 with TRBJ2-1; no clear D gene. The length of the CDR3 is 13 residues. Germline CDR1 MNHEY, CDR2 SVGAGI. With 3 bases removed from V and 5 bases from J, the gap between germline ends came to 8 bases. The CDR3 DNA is TGTGCCAGCAGTTATGGTCAGAACAATGAGCAGTTCTTC. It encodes CASSYGQNNEQFF.

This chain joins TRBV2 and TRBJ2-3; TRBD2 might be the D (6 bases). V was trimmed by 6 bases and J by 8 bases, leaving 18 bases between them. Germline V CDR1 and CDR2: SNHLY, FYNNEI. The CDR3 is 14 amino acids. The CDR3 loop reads CASRDRSGLGTQYF. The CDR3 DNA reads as TGTGCCAGCAGGGACCGAAGCGGGTTAGGTACGCAGTATTTT.

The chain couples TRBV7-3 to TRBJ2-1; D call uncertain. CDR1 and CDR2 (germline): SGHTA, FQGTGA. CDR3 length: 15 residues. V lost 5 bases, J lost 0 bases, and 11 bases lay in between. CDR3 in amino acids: CASSEVESSYNEQFF. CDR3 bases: TGTGCCAGCAGCGAGGTAGAGAGCTCCTACAATGAGCAGTTCTTC.

The CDR3 sequence: CASSLLGQSSYTF. CDR3 sequence (DNA): TGTGCCAGCAGTCTACTTGGACAGTCGAGCTACACCTTC. The chain recombines TRBV6-2 or TRBV6-3 with TRBJ1-2; maybe TRBD1 (6 bases). Germline loops: CDR1 MNHEY, CDR2 SVGEGT. The CDR3 is 13 residues long. The germline V and J ends were trimmed by 5 bases and 9 bases, with 16 bases remaining between them.

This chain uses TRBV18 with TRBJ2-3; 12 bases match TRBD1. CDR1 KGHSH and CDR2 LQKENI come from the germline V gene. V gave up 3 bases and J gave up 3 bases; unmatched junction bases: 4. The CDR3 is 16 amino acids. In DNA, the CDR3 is TGTGCCAGCTCACCGGGACAGGGGGCTGGGACAGATACGCAGTATTTT. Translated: CASSPGQGAGTDTQYF.

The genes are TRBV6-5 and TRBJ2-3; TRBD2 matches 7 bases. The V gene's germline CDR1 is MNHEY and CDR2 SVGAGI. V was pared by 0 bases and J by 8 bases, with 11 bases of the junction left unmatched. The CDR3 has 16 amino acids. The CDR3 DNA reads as TGTGCCAGCAGTTACTCGCTACTAGCGAGGGGCGGTACGCAGTATTTT. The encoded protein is CASSYSLLARGGTQYF.

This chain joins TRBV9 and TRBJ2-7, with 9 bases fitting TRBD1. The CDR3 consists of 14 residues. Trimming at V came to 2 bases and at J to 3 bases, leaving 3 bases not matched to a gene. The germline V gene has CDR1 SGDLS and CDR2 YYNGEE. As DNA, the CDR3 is TGTGCCAGCAGCGTCGGGACAGGGTTCTACGAGCAGTACTTC. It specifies CASSVGTGFYEQYF.

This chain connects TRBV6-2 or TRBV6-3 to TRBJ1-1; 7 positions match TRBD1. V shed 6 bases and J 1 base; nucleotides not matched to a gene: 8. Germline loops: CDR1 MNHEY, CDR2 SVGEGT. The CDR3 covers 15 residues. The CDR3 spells CASSEQGPKNTEAFF. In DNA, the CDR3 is TGTGCCAGCAGCGAACAGGGGCCAAAGAACACTGAAGCTTTCTTT.

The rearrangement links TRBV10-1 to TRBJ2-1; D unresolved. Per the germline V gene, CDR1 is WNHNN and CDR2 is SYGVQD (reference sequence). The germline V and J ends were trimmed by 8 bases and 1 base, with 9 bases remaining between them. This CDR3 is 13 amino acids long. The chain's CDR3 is CASSGLSYNEQFF. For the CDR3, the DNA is TGCGCCAGCTCCGGGTTGTCCTACAATGAGCAGTTCTTC.